A selection of T cell receptor beta chains follows, all from one sample in a study of cytomegalovirus exposure and HLA in healthy donors. Assay: immunoSEQ multiplex PCR; the TCRdb copy retains only in-frame clones and omits some. The sample contains 200,000 to 300,000 clones, 90% of which appear only once. The sample consisted of PBMCs. The receptors shown here come from a woman aged 25 to 39 in good health and CMV-seronegative. Each CDR3 is given with its conserved first and last residue. A D gene is named only where the DNA matches it firmly. Clone size, where shown, is once, few, many, or a class for clones that have expanded.

j_gene	d_gene	v_gene	abundance	CDR3aa	CDR3nt
TRBJ2-6	TRBD1	TRBV5-4	.	CASSRAGGSSSGANVLTF	TGTGCCAGCAGCCGAGCAGGGGGTTCCTCCTCTGGGGCCAACGTCCTGACTTTC
TRBJ2-7	.	TRBV19	.	CASSIREGGTYEQYF	TGTGCCAGTAGTATCAGGGAGGGGGGCACCTACGAGCAGTACTTC
TRBJ2-7	TRBD2	TRBV7-8	few	CASSLGRTSGRSYEQYF	TGTGCCAGCAGCCTTGGCCGTACTAGCGGGAGGTCCTACGAGCAGTACTTC
TRBJ2-2	.	TRBV7-8	.	CASSFDLANTGELFF	TGTGCCAGCAGCTTCGATCTAGCTAACACCGGGGAGCTGTTTTTT
TRBJ2-7	TRBD2	TRBV13	.	CASSLSGLLYEQYF	TGTGCCAGCAGCCTTAGCGGGTTATTATACGAGCAGTACTTC
TRBJ2-1	.	TRBV5-1	.	CASSLAIMRTLSGNEQFF	TGCGCCAGCAGCTTGGCGATTATGAGGACCCTGAGTGGGAATGAGCAGTTCTTC
TRBJ1-1	.	TRBV4-3	.	CASSPGRMNTEAFF	TGCGCCAGCAGCCCAGGCAGAATGAACACTGAAGCTTTCTTT
TRBJ2-6	TRBD1	TRBV5-4	.	CASSTGGTVSGANVLTF	TGTGCCAGCAGCACAGGGGGAACGGTCTCTGGGGCCAACGTCCTGACTTTC
TRBJ2-5	TRBD1	TRBV7-2	few	CASSWDRGWETQYF	TGTGCCAGCAGCTGGGACAGGGGCTGGGAGACCCAGTACTTC
TRBJ2-5	.	TRBV4-1	.	CASSPISRVGEETQYF	TGCGCCAGCAGCCCGATCAGCCGGGTAGGAGAAGAGACCCAGTACTTC
TRBJ2-7	TRBD2	TRBV27	.	CASSQAGSSYEQYF	TGTGCCAGCAGCCAAGCGGGGTCCTCCTACGAGCAGTACTTC
TRBJ2-5	.	TRBV7-8	few	CASSPDGAETQYF	TGTGCCAGCAGCCCCGATGGGGCCGAGACCCAGTACTTC
TRBJ1-4	.	TRBV4-3	many	CASSQVGRWARDEKLFF	TGCGCCAGCAGCCAAGTTGGTCGGTGGGCCCGTGATGAAAAACTGTTTTTT
TRBJ2-7	.	TRBV29-1	.	CSVAHGAGREQYF	TGCAGCGTTGCCCACGGCGCAGGGCGGGAGCAGTACTTC
TRBJ2-6	.	TRBV5-1	.	CASSLAGANVLTF	TGCGCCAGCAGCTTGGCTGGGGCCAACGTCCTGACTTTC
TRBJ2-7	TRBD1	TRBV2	.	CASSQGQGKAYEQYF	TGTGCCAGCAGCCAGGGACAGGGTAAAGCCTACGAGCAGTACTTC
TRBJ2-2	.	TRBV4-1	.	CASSHYMELGTGELFF	TGCGCCAGCAGCCACTACATGGAGCTGGGCACCGGGGAGCTGTTTTTT
TRBJ1-1	.	TRBV7-2	once	CASSLELRTDTEAFF	TGTGCCAGCAGCTTAGAGCTACGGACAGACACTGAAGCTTTCTTT
TRBJ2-7	.	TRBV6-6	.	CASSQNGGYEQYF	TGTGCCAGCAGTCAGAATGGGGGCTACGAGCAGTACTTC
TRBJ2-3	.	TRBV19	few	CASSWGRPTDTQYF	TGTGCCAGTAGTTGGGGCAGGCCCACAGATACGCAGTATTTT
TRBJ2-6	.	TRBV4-2	.	CASSQDGQVSGANVLTF	TGTGCCAGCAGCCAAGATGGGCAGGTCTCTGGGGCCAACGTCCTGACTTTC
TRBJ2-7	TRBD1	TRBV10-3	.	CAIRGTGTAPLEQYF	TGTGCCATCAGGGGGACCGGGACAGCCCCTCTCGAGCAGTACTTC
TRBJ2-1	TRBD1	TRBV9	once	CASSPRTGAYNEQFF	TGTGCCAGCAGCCCTAGGACAGGGGCCTACAATGAGCAGTTCTTC
TRBJ2-5	.	TRBV5-1	once	CASSFSEAQYF	TGCGCCAGCAGCTTCTCCGAGGCCCAGTACTTC
TRBJ2-7	TRBD2	TRBV6-5	.	CASSLVAGGREQYF	TGTGCCAGCAGTTTGGTGGCGGGAGGGCGCGAGCAGTACTTC
TRBJ2-2	TRBD2	TRBV18	.	CASSPLGGSGTGELFF	TGTGCCAGCTCACCACTCGGCGGGAGTGGCACCGGGGAGCTGTTTTTT
TRBJ2-7	.	TRBV6-1	.	CASRGSPSSYEQYF	TGTGCCAGTAGGGGGTCCCCTTCAAGCTACGAGCAGTACTTC
TRBJ2-5	.	TRBV28	.	CASSLVRETQYF	TGTGCCAGCAGTTTAGTCAGGGAGACCCAGTACTTC
TRBJ2-3	TRBD2	TRBV4-2	.	CASSNVAGGTDTQYF	TGTGCCAGCAGCAATGTAGCGGGAGGAACAGATACGCAGTATTTT
TRBJ1-3	.	TRBV5-1	.	CASSSAGGPGNTIYF	TGCGCCAGCAGCTCGGCGGGGGGGCCAGGAAACACCATATATTTT
TRBJ2-5	TRBD2	TRBV11-2	.	CASSLGTSGNQETQYF	TGTGCCAGCAGCTTAGGGACTAGCGGGAACCAAGAGACCCAGTACTTC
TRBJ2-5	.	TRBV18	.	CASSPPKLTSRETQYF	TGTGCCAGCTCACCCCCTAAACTAACTAGTCGAGAGACCCAGTACTTC
TRBJ2-7	TRBD2	TRBV27	.	CASSSLAGWEVDSYEQYF	TGTGCCAGCAGTTCCCTAGCGGGCTGGGAGGTTGACTCCTACGAGCAGTACTTC
TRBJ1-2	.	TRBV10-1	.	CASQKGTYGYTF	TGCGCCAGTCAAAAAGGGACCTATGGCTACACCTTC
TRBJ2-4	.	TRBV6-5	.	CASSRRAKNIQYF	TGTGCCAGCAGCCGTCGAGCCAAAAACATTCAGTACTTC
TRBJ2-5	.	TRBV19	.	CASSMLGLEQETQYF	TGTGCCAGTAGTATGCTGGGTTTAGAGCAAGAGACCCAGTACTTC
TRBJ2-7	.	TRBV28	.	CASSLWGEESYEQYF	TGTGCCAGCAGTTTATGGGGGGAGGAATCCTACGAGCAGTACTTC
TRBJ2-3	TRBD2	TRBV6-1	.	CASSRTSSLTDTQYF	TGTGCCAGCAGTAGGACTAGTAGCTTGACAGATACGCAGTATTTT
TRBJ2-2	.	TRBV7-6	.	CASSLTGNTGELFF	TGTGCCAGCAGCTTAACGGGGAACACCGGGGAGCTGTTTTTT
TRBJ2-2	TRBD2	TRBV15	.	CATSRDGAGGGELFF	TGTGCCACCAGCAGAGATGGGGCGGGAGGCGGGGAGCTGTTTTTT
TRBJ2-2	TRBD2	TRBV27	.	CASSHFFGSGMTGELFF	TGTGCCAGCAGTCACTTTTTTGGTAGCGGGATGACCGGGGAGCTGTTTTTT
TRBJ2-5	TRBD2	TRBV6-5	.	CASSPGLVKTQYF	TGTGCCAGCAGCCCGGGACTAGTAAAGACCCAGTACTTC
TRBJ2-7	TRBD2	TRBV15	.	CATSREWVAGVYEQYF	TGTGCCACCAGCAGAGAGTGGGTAGCGGGAGTGTACGAGCAGTACTTC
TRBJ2-7	TRBD1	TRBV6-1	.	CASSKPTGGYEQYF	TGTGCCAGCAGCAAGCCCACAGGGGGCTACGAGCAGTACTTC
TRBJ2-1	TRBD2	TRBV6-5	.	CASSHGAGDREQFF	TGTGCCAGCAGCCACGGGGCGGGAGATCGTGAGCAGTTCTTC
TRBJ2-5	TRBD1	TRBV11-2	.	CASTGAETQYF	TGTGCATCAACAGGGGCAGAGACCCAGTACTTC
TRBJ2-2	.	TRBV28	.	CASRQGYGELFF	TGTGCCAGCAGGCAGGGGTACGGGGAGCTGTTTTTT
TRBJ2-1	.	TRBV5-1	.	CASSSRGAYNEQFF	TGCGCCAGCAGCTCTAGAGGGGCCTACAATGAGCAGTTCTTC
TRBJ2-7	.	TRBV2	.	CASSFLGGYEQYF	TGTGCCAGCAGTTTCTTAGGAGGCTACGAGCAGTACTTC
TRBJ2-1	TRBD2	TRBV27	.	CASSLLAGGGYNEQFF	TGTGCCAGCAGTTTACTCGCGGGAGGCGGTTACAATGAGCAGTTCTTC
TRBJ2-3	TRBD2	TRBV27	.	CASSYWTSGSDTQYF	TGTGCCAGCAGTTACTGGACTAGCGGGAGCGATACGCAGTATTTT
TRBJ1-2	.	TRBV11-3	.	CASSLVRTDYGYTF	TGTGCCAGCAGCTTAGTTCGGACAGACTATGGCTACACCTTC
TRBJ1-1	TRBD1	TRBV5-1	.	CASSPMDRVNTEAFF	TGCGCCAGCAGCCCCATGGACAGGGTGAACACTGAAGCTTTCTTT
TRBJ1-2	.	TRBV28	.	CASSLGQMGYTF	TGTGCCAGCAGTTTAGGACAGATGGGCTACACCTTC